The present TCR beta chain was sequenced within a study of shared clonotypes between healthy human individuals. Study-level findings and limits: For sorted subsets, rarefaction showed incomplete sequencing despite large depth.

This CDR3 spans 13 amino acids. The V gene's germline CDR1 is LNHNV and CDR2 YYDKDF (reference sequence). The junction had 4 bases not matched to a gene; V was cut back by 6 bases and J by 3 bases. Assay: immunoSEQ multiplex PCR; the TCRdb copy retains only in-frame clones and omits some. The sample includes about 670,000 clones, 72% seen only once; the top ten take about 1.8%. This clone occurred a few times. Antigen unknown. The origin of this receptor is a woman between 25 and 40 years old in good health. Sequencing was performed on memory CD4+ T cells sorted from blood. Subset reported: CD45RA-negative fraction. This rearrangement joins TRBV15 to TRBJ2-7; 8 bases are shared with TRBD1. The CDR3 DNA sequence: TGTGCCACCAGTACAGGACAGGGCTACGAGCAGTACTTC. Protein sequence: CATSTGQGYEQYF.